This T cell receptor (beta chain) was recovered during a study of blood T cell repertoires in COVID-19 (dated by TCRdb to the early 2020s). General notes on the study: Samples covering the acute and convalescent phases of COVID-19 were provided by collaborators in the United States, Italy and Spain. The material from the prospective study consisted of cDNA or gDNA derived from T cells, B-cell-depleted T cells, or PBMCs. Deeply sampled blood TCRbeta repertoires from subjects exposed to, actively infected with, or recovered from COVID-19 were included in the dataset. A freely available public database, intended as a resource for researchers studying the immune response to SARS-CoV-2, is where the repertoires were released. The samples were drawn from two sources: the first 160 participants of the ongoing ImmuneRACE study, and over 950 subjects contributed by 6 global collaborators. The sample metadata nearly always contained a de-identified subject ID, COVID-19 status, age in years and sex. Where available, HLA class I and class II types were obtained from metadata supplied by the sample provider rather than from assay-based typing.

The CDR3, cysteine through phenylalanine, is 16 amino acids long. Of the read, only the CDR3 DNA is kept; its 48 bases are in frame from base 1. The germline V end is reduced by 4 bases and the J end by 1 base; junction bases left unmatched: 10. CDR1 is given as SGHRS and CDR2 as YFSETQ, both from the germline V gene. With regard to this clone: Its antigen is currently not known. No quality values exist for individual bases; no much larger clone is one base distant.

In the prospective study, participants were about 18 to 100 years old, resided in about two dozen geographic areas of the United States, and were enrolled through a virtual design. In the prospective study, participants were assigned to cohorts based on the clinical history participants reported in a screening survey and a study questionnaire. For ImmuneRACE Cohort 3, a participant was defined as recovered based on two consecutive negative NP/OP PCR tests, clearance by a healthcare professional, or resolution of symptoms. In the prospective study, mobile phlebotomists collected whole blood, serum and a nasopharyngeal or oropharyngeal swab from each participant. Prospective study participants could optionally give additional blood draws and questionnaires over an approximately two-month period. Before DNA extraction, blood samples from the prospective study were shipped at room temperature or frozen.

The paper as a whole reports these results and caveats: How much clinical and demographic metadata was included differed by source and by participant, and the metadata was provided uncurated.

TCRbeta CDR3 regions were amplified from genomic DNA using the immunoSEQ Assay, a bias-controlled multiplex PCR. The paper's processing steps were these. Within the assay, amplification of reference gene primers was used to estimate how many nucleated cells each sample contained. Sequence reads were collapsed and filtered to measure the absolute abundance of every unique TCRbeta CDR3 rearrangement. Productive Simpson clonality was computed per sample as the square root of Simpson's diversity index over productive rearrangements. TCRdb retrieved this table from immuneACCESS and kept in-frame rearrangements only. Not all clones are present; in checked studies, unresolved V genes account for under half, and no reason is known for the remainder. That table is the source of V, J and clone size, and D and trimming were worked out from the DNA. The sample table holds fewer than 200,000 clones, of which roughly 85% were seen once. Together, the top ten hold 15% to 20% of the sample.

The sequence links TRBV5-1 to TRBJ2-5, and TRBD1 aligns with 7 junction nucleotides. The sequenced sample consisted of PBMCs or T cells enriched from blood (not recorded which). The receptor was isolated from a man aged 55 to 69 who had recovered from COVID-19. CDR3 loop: CASSIGQVWSQETQYF. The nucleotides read TGCGCCAGCAGCATCGGACAGGTGTGGAGCCAAGAGACCCAGTACTTC.